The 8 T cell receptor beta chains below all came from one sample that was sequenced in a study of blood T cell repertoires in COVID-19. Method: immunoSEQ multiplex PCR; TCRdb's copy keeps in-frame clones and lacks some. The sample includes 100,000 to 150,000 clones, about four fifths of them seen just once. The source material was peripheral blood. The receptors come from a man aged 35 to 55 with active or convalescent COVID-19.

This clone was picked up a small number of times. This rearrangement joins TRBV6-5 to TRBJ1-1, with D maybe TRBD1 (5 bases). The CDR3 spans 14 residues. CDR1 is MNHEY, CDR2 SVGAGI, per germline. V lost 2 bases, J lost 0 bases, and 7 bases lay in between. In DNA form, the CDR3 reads TGTGCCAGCAGTTACCGACAGTTGAACACTGAAGCTTTCTTT. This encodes CASSYRQLNTEAFF.

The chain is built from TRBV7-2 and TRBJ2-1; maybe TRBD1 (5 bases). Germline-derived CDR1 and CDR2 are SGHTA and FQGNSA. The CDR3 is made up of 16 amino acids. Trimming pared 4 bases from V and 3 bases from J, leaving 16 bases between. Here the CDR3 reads CASSSTTGLGYNEQFF. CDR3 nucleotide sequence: TGTGCCAGCAGCTCCACTACAGGATTGGGCTACAATGAGCAGTTCTTC.

The CDR3 nucleotides are TGTGCCAGCAGTCCTCTGTTTCTCGACAGGGGAGTGAACACCGGGGAGCTGTTTTTT. This gives the protein CASSPLFLDRGVNTGELFF. V and J are TRBV27 and TRBJ2-2, with 8 bases aligning to TRBD1. With 5 bases clipped from V and 1 base from J, the junction kept 15 bases outside the gene matches. Per germline, CDR1 MNHEY and CDR2 SMNVEV (reference sequence). The length of the CDR3 is 19 residues.

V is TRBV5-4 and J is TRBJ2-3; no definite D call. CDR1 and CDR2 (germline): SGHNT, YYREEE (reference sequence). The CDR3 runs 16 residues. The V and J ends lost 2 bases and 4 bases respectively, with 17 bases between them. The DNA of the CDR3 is TGTGCCAGCAGCTTTCCTGCTGACGAGAGGCCAGATACGCAGTATTTT. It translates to CASSFPADERPDTQYF.

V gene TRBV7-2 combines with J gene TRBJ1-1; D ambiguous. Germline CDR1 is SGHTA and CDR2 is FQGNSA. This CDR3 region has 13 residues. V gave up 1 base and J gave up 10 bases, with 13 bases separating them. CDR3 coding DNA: TGTGCCAGCAGCTTAGGGGCCACGTGGATAGCTTTCTTT. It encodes CASSLGATWIAFF.

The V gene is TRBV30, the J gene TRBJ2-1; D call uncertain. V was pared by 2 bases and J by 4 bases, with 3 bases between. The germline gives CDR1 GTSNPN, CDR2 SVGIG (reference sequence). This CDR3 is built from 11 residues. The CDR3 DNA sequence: TGTGCCTGGAGTCCGTACAATGAGCAGTTCTTC. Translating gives CAWSPYNEQFF.

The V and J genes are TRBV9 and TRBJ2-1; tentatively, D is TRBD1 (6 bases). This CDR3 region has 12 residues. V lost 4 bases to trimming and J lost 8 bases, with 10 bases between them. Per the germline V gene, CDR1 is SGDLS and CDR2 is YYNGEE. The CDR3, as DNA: TGTGCCAGCAGCCCATACAGGGATGAGCAGTTCTTC. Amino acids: CASSPYRDEQFF. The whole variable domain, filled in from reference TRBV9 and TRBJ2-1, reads DSGVTQTPKHLITATGQRVTLRCSPRSGDLSVYWYQQSLDQGLQFLIQYYNGEERAKGNILERFSAQQFPDLHSELNLSSLELGDSALYFCASSPYRDEQFFGPGTRLTVL.

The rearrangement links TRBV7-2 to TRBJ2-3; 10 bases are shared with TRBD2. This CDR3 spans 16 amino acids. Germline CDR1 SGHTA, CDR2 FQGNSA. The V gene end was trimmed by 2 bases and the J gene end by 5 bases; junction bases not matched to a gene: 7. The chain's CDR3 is CASSLFSGGARDTQYF. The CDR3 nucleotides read TGTGCCAGCAGCTTATTCAGCGGGGGGGCCAGAGATACGCAGTATTTT.